This TCR beta chain was documented in a study of regulatory T cells in long-lasting Graves disease. Time point defined: persistent/refractory GD, antithyroid drugs over 5 years with positive TRAb. Extracted PBMC RNA gave rise to the TCR library. American Thyroid Association guidelines were used to diagnose Graves' disease. Trimming pared 6 bases from V and 4 bases from J, leaving 19 bases between. The CDR3 is 15 residues long. CDR1 is MNHEY and CDR2 is SMNVEV in the germline V gene (reference sequence). CDR3-region Arm-PCR and iRepertoire HTBI primers produced the TCR beta libraries. TCRdb analysed the multiplex PCR reads with MiXCR anew, one entry per CDR3 protein. The table includes about 420,000 distinct CDR3 sequences, about a quarter detected once. This clonotype was counted many times.

The gene calls are TRBV27 and TRBJ2-7; TRBD1 is a possible D gene (5 bases). Sequenced here: peripheral blood mononuclear cells (PBMCs), sampled when the disease was refractory, from a patient treated with antithyroid drugs. The source is a female donor with Graves disease. CDR3 DNA: TGTGCCAGCAGCCTTACTGGACACGGGCCTTACGAGCAGTACTTC. The encoded protein is CASSLTGHGPYEQYF.